This is a list of T cell receptor beta chains from one sample in a study of beta chain features in type 1 diabetes. Profiled with immunoSEQ multiplex PCR; TCRdb holds only in-frame clones, not every one. The sample yields roughly 700,000 clones, 10% to 15% seen once. The sequenced sample consisted of naive CD4+ T cells from blood. The origin of the receptors is a man between 18 and 29 years old with type 1 diabetes. CDR3s include the opening cysteine and the closing phenylalanine or tryptophan. The order of the fields is J gene, V gene, clone size, D gene, CDR3 DNA, CDR3 protein. A D gene is named only where the DNA matches it firmly. Clone size, where shown, is once, few, many, or a class for clones that have expanded.

J: TRBJ2-7
V: TRBV10-3
size: .
D: TRBD1
DNA: TGTGCCATCAGTGAGTTGACAGCGGGACAGGGTAAGAACGAGCAGTACTTC
CDR3: CAISELTAGQGKNEQYF

J: TRBJ1-1
V: TRBV4-1
size: .
D: .
DNA: TGCGCCAGCAGCCAGCCACCGAGGGCCACTGAAGCTTTCTTT
CDR3: CASSQPPRATEAFF

J: TRBJ2-5
V: TRBV10-3
size: .
D: .
DNA: TGTGCCATCGGAGGTGACACCAGTGGGGAGACCCAGTACTTC
CDR3: CAIGGDTSGETQYF

J: TRBJ1-1
V: TRBV28
size: few
D: .
DNA: TGTGCCAGCACTCTTCTGGGGGCTGAAGCTTTCTTT
CDR3: CASTLLGAEAFF

J: TRBJ1-3
V: TRBV7-2
size: few
D: .
DNA: TGTGCCAGCAGAGAGTCCGGGACATGGGGGAACACCATATATTTT
CDR3: CASRESGTWGNTIYF

J: TRBJ1-3
V: TRBV7-2
size: few
D: .
DNA: TGTGCCAGCAGCGATTCTAGCTGGTCATACTCTGGAAACACCATATATTTT
CDR3: CASSDSSWSYSGNTIYF

J: TRBJ2-3
V: TRBV5-1
size: .
D: .
DNA: TGCGCCAGCAGCTTGGTTGGCGGGGACTTCACAGATACGCAGTATTTT
CDR3: CASSLVGGDFTDTQYF

J: TRBJ1-2
V: TRBV2
size: few
D: .
DNA: TGTGCCAGCAGCGAGGGCGCCGGGCGCCAACGGCTCGGTGGCTACACCTTC
CDR3: CASSEGAGRQRLGGYTF

J: TRBJ2-1
V: TRBV4-1
size: .
D: TRBD2
DNA: TGCGCCAGCAGCCAAGTGGGGGGGGTTGCTATCAATGAGCAGTTCTTC
CDR3: CASSQVGGVAINEQFF

J: TRBJ1-1
V: TRBV5-6
size: .
D: TRBD1
DNA: TGTGCCAGCAGCTACACAGGGGGCACTGAAGCTTTCTTT
CDR3: CASSYTGGTEAFF